One and the same sample provided the 17 T cell receptor beta chains below, sequenced in a study of OX40 agonist ivuxolimab in advanced cancers. Profiling relied on immunoSEQ multiplex PCR, and the TCRdb table lists in-frame clones only, not all of them. The data hold 50,000 to 75,000 clones, with less than 90% observed a single time. The sequences come from CD4+ or CD8+ T cells sorted from blood, collected in a trial of the OX40 agonist ivuxolimab. The receptors were gathered from an adult with an advanced solid tumor such as melanoma, head and neck, liver or kidney cancer.

The gene calls are TRBV11-3 and TRBJ2-2; 7 bases are shared with TRBD1. The V gene's germline CDR1 is SGHNT and CDR2 YENEEA. The CDR3 spans 16 residues. V lost 1 base to trimming and J lost 2 bases; unmatched junction nucleotides: 4. The CDR3 region has the DNA TGTGCCAGCAGCTTAGCAGACAGGGTTAACACCGGGGAGCTGTTTTTT. Amino acid sequence: CASSLADRVNTGELFF. The full variable domain, its missing parts supplied by reference TRBV11-3 and TRBJ2-2, is EAGVVQSPRYKIIEKKQPVAFWCNPISGHNTLYWYLQNLGQGPELLIRYENEEAVDDSQLPKDRFSAERLKGVDSTLKIQPAELGDSAVYLCASSLADRVNTGELFFGEGSRLTVL.

V usage is TRBV30 and J usage is TRBJ1-6; 7 bases align to TRBD1. V dropped 7 bases and J dropped 8; count of bases not matched to a gene: 14. CDR3 length: 15 amino acids. Germline V gives CDR1 GTSNPN, CDR2 SVGIG (reference sequence). The CDR3 spells CASRTGSFSDSPLHF. The CDR3 coding sequence is TGTGCCTCGCGGACAGGATCGTTCTCCGATTCACCCCTCCACTTT. Using reference TRBV30 and TRBJ1-6 for the parts outside the CDR3, the full variable domain is SQTIHQWPATLVQPVGSPLSLECTVEGTSNPNLYWYRQAAGRGLQLLFYSVGIGQISSEVPQNLSASRPQDRQFILSSKKLLLSDSGFYLCASRTGSFSDSPLHFGNGTRLTVT.

This chain joins TRBV6-1 and TRBJ1-5; 8 bases fit TRBD1. With 4 bases clipped from V and 1 base from J, the junction kept 9 bases outside the gene matches. Germline V gives CDR1 MNHNS, CDR2 SASEGT. The CDR3 is made up of 17 amino acids. The CDR3 DNA reads as TGTGCCAGCAGTGGGGGGGCAGGGGGCGGAAGCAATCAGCCCCAGCATTTT. Translation gives CASSGGAGGGSNQPQHF.

V gene TRBV7-7 combines with J gene TRBJ2-5, with 7 bases matching TRBD1. This CDR3 is built from 15 residues. The germline V gene has CDR1 SSHAT and CDR2 FNYEAQ (reference sequence). Trimming cost V 3 bases and J 5 bases; bases outside gene matches: 9. The CDR3 sequence is CASSFGQDRGETQYF. The CDR3 nucleotides read TGTGCCAGCAGCTTCGGACAGGACCGTGGGGAGACCCAGTACTTC.

The chain is built from TRBV10-3 and TRBJ2-2; unclear D gene. The germline gives CDR1 ENHRY, CDR2 SYGVKD. V gave up 0 bases and J gave up 6 bases, with 2 bases separating them. The CDR3 consists of 12 residues. For the CDR3, the DNA is TGTGCCATCAGTGAGTCGTCCGGGGAGCTGTTTTTT. This gives the protein CAISESSGELFF.

A single count supports this clone. The chain has TRBV5-4 and TRBJ2-1, with D hard to call. The CDR3 runs to 15 residues. V was cut by 4 bases and J by 0 bases, with 11 bases left in between. The V gene's germline CDR1 is SGHNT and CDR2 YYREEE (reference sequence). The CDR3 DNA reads TGTGCCAGCAGCATAATGGGTGACTCCTACAATGAGCAGTTCTTC. Its translation: CASSIMGDSYNEQFF.

The V and J genes are TRBV6-1 and TRBJ2-3, with TRBD2 matching 9 bases. The CDR3 extends over 14 amino acids. The germline CDR1 and CDR2 sequences are MNHNS and SASEGT. J lost 10 bases, V lost 8 bases, and 13 bases had no gene match. Here the CDR3 DNA reads TGTGCCAGCGGGAAGGGAGGGGCGGGGGGGCCGCAGTATTTT. The encoded protein is CASGKGGAGGPQYF.

CDR3 amino acids: CASSQVHDGELFF. The CDR3 DNA reads TGCGCCAGCAGCCAAGTCCACGATGGGGAGCTGTTTTTT. The V and J genes are TRBV4-3 and TRBJ2-2, with no clear D. Germline loops: CDR1 LGHNA, CDR2 YSLEER. V lost 1 base, J lost 8 bases, and 8 bases lay in between. The CDR3 totals 13 residues.

The chain employs TRBV7-9 and TRBJ2-1; D might be TRBD2 (5 bases). The germline gives CDR1 SEHNR, CDR2 FQNEAQ (reference sequence). The CDR3 contains 17 residues. The ends were cut back, 4 bases at V and 6 bases at J, with 22 bases in the middle. For the CDR3, the DNA is TGTGCCAGCAGCTCAGCCCCCCGGCTAGCTGGAGGCAATGAGCAGTTCTTC. It yields the protein CASSSAPRLAGGNEQFF.

The chain joins TRBV7-3 to TRBJ2-5, with 7 positions matching TRBD1. V shed 3 bases, J shed 5 bases, and the junction held 12 bases outside the gene matches. The germline gives CDR1 SGHTA, CDR2 FQGTGA. This CDR3 has 16 amino acids. CDR3 residues: CASSFYGQGGKETQYF. The CDR3 DNA reads TGTGCCAGCAGCTTTTATGGCCAAGGGGGCAAGGAGACCCAGTACTTC.

This sequence joins TRBV28 and TRBJ2-2; 9 bases are shared with TRBD2. CDR1 and CDR2 from the germline V gene are MDHEN and SYDVKM. There are 16 residues in the CDR3. V shed 2 bases and J 0 bases; nucleotides not matched to a gene: 1. The DNA for the CDR3 is TGTGCCAGCAGTTTAGTAGCGGGGGCGAACACCGGGGAGCTGTTTTTT. It codes for CASSLVAGANTGELFF.

This chain connects TRBV28 to TRBJ2-1, with TRBD2 matching over 7 bases. The CDR3 loop spans 13 amino acids. Germline V gives CDR1 MDHEN, CDR2 SYDVKM. Trimming cost V 7 bases and J 6 bases; bases outside gene matches: 6. In DNA, the CDR3 is TGTGCCAGCATCTTTGGGGGGGGCAATGAGCAGTTCTTC. Encoded protein: CASIFGGGNEQFF.

The gene calls are TRBV7-2 and TRBJ1-4; D is unclear. Germline V gene lookup returns CDR1 SGHTA and CDR2 FQGNSA. The CDR3 consists of 15 residues. The V gene lost 1 base and the J gene lost 7 bases, with 13 bases spanning the gap. The CDR3 nucleotides read TGTGCCAGCAGCTTAGGAGGGTCGAGCGGTGAAAAACTGTTTTTT. This encodes CASSLGGSSGEKLFF.

The J gene is TRBJ2-2, the V gene TRBV15, with 7 bases that match TRBD2. With 3 bases clipped from V and 4 bases from J, the junction kept 8 bases outside the gene matches. The CDR3 length is 16 residues. The germline CDR1 and CDR2 sequences are LNHNV and YYDKDF (reference sequence). This chain's CDR3 is CATSSRRVAGTGELFF. Written as DNA, the CDR3 is TGTGCCACCAGCAGTAGGAGGGTAGCGGGCACCGGGGAGCTGTTTTTT.

The chain couples TRBV18 to TRBJ1-5; D uncertain. The CDR3 consists of 17 residues. Per germline, CDR1 KGHSH and CDR2 LQKENI. Trimming left V 6 bases short and J 0 bases short, with 18 bases between. CDR3 sequence: CASSLPNSRNSNQPQHF. The CDR3 nucleotides read TGTGCCAGCTCCCTACCTAATTCCAGGAATAGCAATCAGCCCCAGCATTTT. The whole variable domain, filled in from reference TRBV18 and TRBJ1-5, reads NAGVMQNPRHLVRRRGQEARLRCSPMKGHSHVYWYRQLPEEGLKFMVYLQKENIIDESGMPKERFSAEFPKEGPSILRIQQVVRGDSAAYFCASSLPNSRNSNQPQHFGDGTRLSIL.

The rearrangement links TRBV7-2 to TRBJ2-2; maybe TRBD2 (5 bases). The CDR3 spans 15 residues. Trimming shortened V by 3 bases and J by 0 bases, and 8 bases separated the two germline ends. The germline gives CDR1 SGHTA, CDR2 FQGNSA. CDR3 sequence: CASSFGGANTGELFF. The CDR3 region has the DNA TGTGCCAGCAGCTTCGGAGGAGCGAACACCGGGGAGCTGTTTTTT.

This chain connects TRBV5-4 to TRBJ2-7; 10 positions agree with TRBD2. In germline, CDR1 is SGHNT, CDR2 YYREEE (reference sequence). There are 15 residues in the CDR3. Trimming at V came to 4 bases and at J to 3 bases, leaving 7 bases not matched to a gene. CDR3 sequence: CASSPGTSANYEQYF. CDR3 sequence (DNA): TGTGCCAGCAGCCCCGGGACTAGCGCGAACTACGAGCAGTACTTC. Using reference TRBV5-4 and TRBJ2-7 for the parts outside the CDR3, the full variable domain is ETGVTQSPTHLIKTRGQQVTLRCSSQSGHNTVSWYQQALGQGPQFIFQYYREEENGRGNFPPRFSGLQFPNYSSELNVNALELDDSALYLCASSPGTSANYEQYFGPGTRLTVT.